Presented here are 16 T cell receptor beta chains from one specimen sequenced in a study of vaccination effects on CD4 cells after COVID-19 (dated by TCRdb to between 2021 and 2024). The method was the immunoSEQ multiplex PCR assay. The table comes from immuneACCESS by way of TCRdb, which keeps in-frame sequences with V and J called. Part of the clones is missing from these tables; in studies checked, under half for an unresolved V gene and the rest for unknown reasons. The sample data list some 66,000 clones, and roughly 80% of these were observed just once. 2.4% of the sample lies in the top ten. After around 10 days of culture, CD4+ T cells were isolated with the EasySep CD4+ T cell isolation kit. Each participant received two doses of an mRNA SARS-CoV-2 vaccine, either BNT162b2 or mRNA-1273. These TCRs are of unknown antigen specificity. Sequenced here: CD4+ T cells from PBMCs cultured without peptide, sampled after COVID-19 vaccination. The receptors here all came from a human donor who received a COVID-19 vaccine.

This chain links TRBV2 with TRBJ2-5; D is unclear. With 2 bases removed from V and 4 bases from J, the gap between germline ends came to 14 bases. This CDR3 has 15 amino acids. The germline gives CDR1 SNHLY, CDR2 FYNNEI. The CDR3 region is CASSEKSAVGETQYF. The CDR3 DNA sequence: TGTGCCAGCAGTGAAAAGTCGGCAGTCGGAGAGACCCAGTACTTC. Full variable domain (remainder filled in from reference TRBV2 and TRBJ2-5): EPEVTQTPSHQVTQMGQEVILRCVPISNHLYFYWYRQILGQKVEFLVSFYNNEISEKSEIFDDQFSVERPDGSNFTLKIRSTKLEDSAMYFCASSEKSAVGETQYFGPGTRLLVL.

The V and J genes are TRBV25-1 and TRBJ1-5, with a possible D match to TRBD1 (6 bases). Germline CDR1 and CDR2: MGHDK and SYGVNS. This CDR3 comprises 15 residues. Trimming stripped 4 bases from V and 8 bases from J, with 18 bases between. The CDR3 loop reads CASSGARGIHEPQHF. CDR3 DNA: TGTGCCAGCAGTGGGGCCAGGGGTATACATGAGCCCCAGCATTTT.

V and J are TRBV19 and TRBJ2-5, with TRBD2 as a possible D gene (6 bases). Germline V CDR1 and CDR2: LNHDA, SQIVND (reference sequence). The CDR3 runs to 13 residues. V lost 6 bases and J lost 5, with 13 bases in between. Written as DNA, the CDR3 is TGTGCCAGTAGAGGAGGGGCCACCGAGACCCAGTACTTC. This sequence encodes CASRGGATETQYF.

The rearrangement links TRBV18 to TRBJ2-1, with D uncertain. The CDR3 sequence is 12 residues long. Germline V lookup: CDR1 KGHSH, CDR2 LQKENI. Trimming pared 4 bases from V and 10 bases from J, leaving 11 bases between. In nucleotides, the CDR3 is TGTGCCAGCTCACAAGGATCTCTCGAGCAGTTCTTC. Translation gives CASSQGSLEQFF.

This chain joins TRBV9 and TRBJ1-2; D remains ambiguous. From germline, CDR1 is SGDLS and CDR2 YYNGEE. The V end lost 4 bases, the J end lost 7 bases, and 17 bases lay between the germline ends. This CDR3 has 14 amino acids. For the CDR3, the DNA is TGTGCCAGCAGCTACTTATCCGGGCGGCTTGGCTACACCTTC. Translated: CASSYLSGRLGYTF.

The gene calls are TRBV19 and TRBJ2-6; D may be TRBD2 (5 bases). Trimming removed 2 bases at V and 1 base at J, with 6 bases between. The germline CDR1 and CDR2 sequences are LNHDA and SQIVND (reference sequence). The CDR3 is 15 residues long. CDR3: CASSIRDSGANVLTF. The DNA of the CDR3 is TGTGCCAGTAGTATACGGGATTCTGGGGCCAACGTCCTGACTTTC.

The CDR3 region is CASSFSGTGNSPLHF. The CDR3, as DNA: TGCGCCAGCAGCTTTTCCGGGACAGGTAATTCACCCCTCCACTTT. The chain has TRBV5-1 and TRBJ1-6; TRBD1 aligns across 8 bases. From germline, CDR1 is SGHRS and CDR2 YFSETQ. V shed 2 bases, J shed 6 bases, and the junction held 4 bases outside the gene matches. The CDR3 spans 15 residues.

The CDR3 region has the DNA TGTGCCAGCAGTTACTCGATGAACCTCAGTGAGAGTCAGCCCCAGCATTTT. This sequence encodes CASSYSMNLSESQPQHF. The chain is built from TRBV6-2 or TRBV6-3 and TRBJ1-5; D gene uncertain. From germline, CDR1 is MNHEY and CDR2 SVGEGT. Trimming took 0 bases from V and 6 from J, leaving 18 bases between them. The CDR3 length is 17 residues.

This chain links TRBV15 with TRBJ2-1, with a possible D match to TRBD2 (6 bases). Germline V gives CDR1 LNHNV, CDR2 YYDKDF (reference sequence). Trimming pared 1 base from V and 5 bases from J, leaving 9 bases between. The CDR3 extends over 14 amino acids. The CDR3 region has the DNA TGTGCCACCAGCAGAGCAGGACTAAACAATGAGCAGTTCTTC. Encoded protein: CATSRAGLNNEQFF.

The chain joins TRBV12-5 to TRBJ2-1; D is unresolved. The CDR3 extends over 13 amino acids. Germline assignment: CDR1 LGHNT and CDR2 FRNRAP. The ends were cut back, 5 bases at V and 6 bases at J, with 11 bases in the middle. The DNA of the CDR3 is TGTGCTAGTGGTCCGCCGGGTTTCAATGAGCAGTTCTTC. Translated: CASGPPGFNEQFF. Complete variable domain (other parts from reference TRBV12-5 and TRBJ2-1): DARVTQTPRHKVTEMGQEVTMRCQPILGHNTVFWYRQTMMQGLELLAYFRNRAPLDDSGMPKDRFSAEMPDATLATLKIQPSEPRDSAVYFCASGPPGFNEQFFGPGTRLTVL.

V usage is TRBV7-2 and J usage is TRBJ2-3, with D maybe TRBD1 (6 bases). Per germline, CDR1 SGHTA and CDR2 FQGNSA. Trimming cost V 4 bases and J 6 bases, with 11 bases left between them. This CDR3 has 13 residues. CDR3 nucleotide sequence: TGTGCCAGCAGCTCTCGTAGGGGGGATACGCAGTATTTT. It encodes CASSSRRGDTQYF.

The rearrangement joins TRBV7-2 to TRBJ2-6, with TRBD1 as a possible D gene (6 bases). The CDR3 length is 19 residues. From germline, CDR1 is SGHTA and CDR2 FQGNSA. V lost 2 bases and J 0 bases, leaving 17 bases between the germline ends. CDR3 nucleotides: TGTGCCAGCAGCTTATGGGGGCCAGGGGTGTCCTCTGGGGCCAACGTCCTGACTTTC. It is translated as CASSLWGPGVSSGANVLTF.

The chain joins TRBV6-2 or TRBV6-3 to TRBJ1-2; D ambiguous. Trimming took off 6 bases at V and 4 bases at J, with 24 bases between the two ends. This CDR3 contains 17 residues. The germline V gene has CDR1 MNHEY and CDR2 SVGEGT. CDR3 in DNA: TGTGCCAGCAGCCGGATCGTTTTGAGGGAAAGAGGCTATGGCTACACCTTC. It encodes CASSRIVLRERGYGYTF.

V is TRBV4-1 and J is TRBJ2-1; D is possibly TRBD1 or TRBD2 (5 bases each). Germline V lookup: CDR1 MGHRA, CDR2 YSYEKL. This CDR3 is built from 15 residues. Trimming shortened V by 3 bases and J by 0 bases, and 9 bases separated the two germline ends. The CDR3 reads CASSQGRISYNEQFF. The CDR3 DNA is TGCGCCAGCAGCCAGGGACGGATCTCCTACAATGAGCAGTTCTTC.

This clone was observed a single time. The rearrangement joins TRBV14 to TRBJ1-1; the D gene is possibly TRBD1 (5 bases). Trimming removed 0 bases from V and 4 bases from J, with 15 bases in between. The CDR3 loop spans 16 amino acids. The germline CDR1 and CDR2 sequences are SGHDN and FVKESK. CDR3 sequence: CASSQEKGLRRTEAFF. DNA for the CDR3: TGTGCCAGCAGCCAAGAAAAGGGGTTGAGGCGCACTGAAGCTTTCTTT.

The chain recombines TRBV24-1 with TRBJ2-7; no clear D. Looked up from germline, CDR1 is KGHDR and CDR2 is SFDVKD. This CDR3 spans 13 amino acids. V was clipped by 10 bases and J by 2 bases, with 14 bases between them. CDR3 DNA: TGTGCCACTAGGCTGGGGAATACCTACGAGCAGTACGTC. This sequence encodes CATRLGNTYEQYV.